These T cell receptor beta chains were read from a single sample in a study of CD8 T cells in Susac syndrome. TCRdb reanalysed the immunoSEQ multiplex PCR reads using MiXCR and keeps one entry per CDR3 protein. The sample contains 100,000 to 150,000 distinct CDR3 sequences, around 94% of which appear only once. The sequenced material came from CD4+ T cells from PBMCs. These receptors all stem from a human donor in good health. Both conserved end residues are part of each CDR3. A D gene is named only where the DNA matches it firmly. Clone sizes are given selectively: once, few, many, or a class where the clone is expanded.

-	TRBJ2-1	-	TRBV5-6	CASSLTQSSYNEQFF	TGTGCCAGCAGCCTGACTCAGAGCTCCTACAATGAGCAGTTCTTC
-	TRBJ1-2	-	TRBV29-1	CSVENGNYGYTF	TGCAGCGTTGAAAACGGGAACTATGGCTACACCTTC
TRBD1	TRBJ1-5	-	TRBV2	CASSKGQPRDQPQHF	TGTGCCAGCAGTAAGGGACAGCCTCGGGATCAGCCCCAGCATTTT
-	TRBJ2-4	-	TRBV5-4	CASRVTRLVKNIQYF	TGTGCCAGCCGAGTTACCCGACTTGTCAAAAACATTCAGTACTTC
-	TRBJ1-5	-	TRBV6-5	CATQNQGYDQPQHF	TGTGCCACTCAGAATCAGGGGTACGATCAGCCCCAGCATTTT
-	TRBJ2-4	-	TRBV7-2	CASSLTHYGNIQYF	TGTGCCAGCAGCTTAACCCACTACGGAAACATTCAGTACTTC
-	TRBJ2-3	-	TRBV12-3/TRBV12-4	CASSTLPDTQYF	TGTGCCAGCTCGACTCTCCCAGATACGCAGTATTTT
TRBD2	TRBJ2-3	once	TRBV6-1	CASSPGLARGTSTDTQYF	TGTGCCAGCAGCCCCGGACTAGCGAGGGGAACTAGCACAGATACGCAGTATTTT
TRBD1	TRBJ1-1	-	TRBV10-2	CASSLTGQAFF	TGCGCCAGCAGCCTGACAGGGCAAGCTTTCTTT
-	TRBJ2-7	-	TRBV3-1	CASSQGSGAYEQYF	TGTGCCAGCAGCCAAGGATCGGGGGCCTACGAGCAGTACTTC
-	TRBJ2-5	-	TRBV4-1	CASSQELEGETQYF	TGCGCCAGCAGCCAAGAGTTAGAGGGTGAGACCCAGTACTTC
-	TRBJ2-2	-	TRBV4-3	CANSQELPNTGELFF	TGCGCCAACAGCCAAGAGCTACCCAACACCGGGGAGCTGTTTTTT
-	TRBJ2-1	-	TRBV20-1	CSAFYGVRDEQFF	TGCAGTGCCTTCTACGGCGTCAGGGATGAGCAGTTCTTC
-	TRBJ1-2	-	TRBV20-1	CSPDPSNYGYTF	TGCAGCCCGGATCCTTCTAACTATGGCTACACCTTC
-	TRBJ1-5	-	TRBV29-1	CSVGDGGLKPQHF	TGCAGCGTTGGGGACGGGGGGTTAAAGCCCCAGCATTTT
-	TRBJ2-7	-	TRBV27	CASSRDGSYEQYF	TGTGCCAGCAGTAGGGACGGTTCCTACGAGCAGTACTTC
-	TRBJ1-1	-	TRBV18	CASSPIREDTEAFF	TGTGCCAGCTCACCAATCAGGGAGGACACTGAAGCTTTCTTT
-	TRBJ1-5	-	TRBV12-3/TRBV12-4	CASRQSNQPQHF	TGTGCCAGCCGACAGAGCAATCAGCCCCAGCATTTT